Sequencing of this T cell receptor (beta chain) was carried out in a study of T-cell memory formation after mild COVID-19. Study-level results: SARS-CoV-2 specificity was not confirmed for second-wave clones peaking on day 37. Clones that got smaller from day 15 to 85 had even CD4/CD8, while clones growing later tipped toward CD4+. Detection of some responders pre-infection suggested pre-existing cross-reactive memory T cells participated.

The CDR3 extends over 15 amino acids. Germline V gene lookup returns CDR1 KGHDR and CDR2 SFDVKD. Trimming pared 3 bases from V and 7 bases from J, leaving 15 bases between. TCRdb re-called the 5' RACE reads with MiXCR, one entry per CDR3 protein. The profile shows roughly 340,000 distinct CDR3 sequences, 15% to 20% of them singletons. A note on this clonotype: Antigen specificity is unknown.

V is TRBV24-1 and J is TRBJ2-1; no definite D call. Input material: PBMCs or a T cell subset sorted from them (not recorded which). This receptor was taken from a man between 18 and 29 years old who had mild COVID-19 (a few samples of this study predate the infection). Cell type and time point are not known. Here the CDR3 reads CATSDPNAPRNEQFF. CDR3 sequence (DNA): TGTGCCACCAGTGATCCAAACGCACCGCGGAATGAGCAGTTCTTC.